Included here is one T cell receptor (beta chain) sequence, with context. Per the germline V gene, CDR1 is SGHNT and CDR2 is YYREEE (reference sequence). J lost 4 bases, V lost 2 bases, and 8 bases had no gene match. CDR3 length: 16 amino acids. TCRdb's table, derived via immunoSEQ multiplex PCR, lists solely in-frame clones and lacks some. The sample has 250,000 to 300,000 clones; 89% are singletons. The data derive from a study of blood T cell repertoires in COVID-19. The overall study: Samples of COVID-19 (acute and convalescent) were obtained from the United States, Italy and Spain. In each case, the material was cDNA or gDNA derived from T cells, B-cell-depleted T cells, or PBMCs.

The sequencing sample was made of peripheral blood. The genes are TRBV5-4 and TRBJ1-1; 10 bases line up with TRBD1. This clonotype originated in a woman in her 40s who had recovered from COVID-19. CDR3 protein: CASSFDRGQGFTEAFF. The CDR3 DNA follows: TGTGCCAGCAGCTTCGACAGGGGGCAAGGGTTCACTGAAGCTTTCTTT.